Sequencing of this T cell receptor (beta chain) was carried out in a study of T cells after yellow fever vaccination. Turning to the study itself: Preparing low-cell-number fractions relied on SMART-Seq v4 Ultra Low Input. Study-wide findings and caveats: Subsequent booster samples again held most clones from primary vaccination (96% CD4, about 85% CD8). The secondary response showed a weaker magnitude and a faster peak, day 5 versus 15.

This clonotype was counted only a few times. Its matching antigen is unknown. The germline V and J ends were trimmed by 1 base and 4 bases, with 17 bases remaining between them. The CDR3 runs to 17 residues. CDR1 and CDR2 (germline): LGHNA, YNFKEQ. MiXCR, applied by TCRdb to the 5' RACE reads, yields one record per CDR3 protein. The top ten clones hold more than 15% of a sample with 360,000 or so distinct CDR3 sequences, 9.5% to 13% of them seen once. The sequence was obtained from a man aged 18 to 30 who received the YFV17D yellow fever vaccine. The input for sequencing was PBMCs, taken on the day of the first yellow fever vaccination. The rearrangement links TRBV4-2 to TRBJ2-1, with D perhaps matching TRBD2 (5 bases). CDR3 amino acids: CASSQVVASGVYNEQFF. CDR3 DNA sequence: TGTGCCAGCAGCCAAGTGGTAGCCAGCGGAGTTTACAATGAGCAGTTCTTC.